The present entry profiles one T cell receptor beta chain with its context. Its antigen is unknown. The repertoire was sequenced with immunoSEQ multiplex PCR; TCRdb's copy has only in-frame clones and lacks some. The profile covers some 70,000 clones, with roughly 90% appearing a single time and over 2.5% taken by the ten largest. No infections or other immune events were documented during collection. This entry comes from a study of identifying expanded T cells in peripheral blood. Study results and limitations: Technical replicates showed around 1.2 changed clones; approximately 2 weeks roughly 18; four weeks 19.

Germline-derived CDR1 and CDR2 are MGHRA and YSYEKL. The trim removed 4 bases at V and 2 bases at J, leaving 10 bases unmatched. The CDR3 runs to 16 residues. This receptor was obtained from a person between 18 and 75 years old in good health. The material sequenced was blood. The rearrangement joins TRBV4-1 to TRBJ1-1, with 7 bases matching TRBD1. Here the CDR3 DNA reads TGCGCCAGCAGCCCTAGACAGGGTCTGGGAAACACTGAAGCTTTCTTT. This codes for CASSPRQGLGNTEAFF.